One and the same sample provided the 9 T cell receptor beta chains below, sequenced in a study of T cell repertoires in cytomegalovirus infection. TCRdb independently ran MiXCR on the reads; one entry per CDR3 protein. The data contain roughly 69,000 distinct CDR3 sequences, about 30% of them singletons. Their antigens are not known. The sample was CD8+ T cells from cultured PBMCs, taken from culture after CMV antigen stimulation. The receptor source for this set is a human donor in good health (CMV status not recorded). Some clones in this sample may be carry-over from other donors' samples.

The chain has TRBV9 and TRBJ1-2; 7 bases agree with TRBD1. There are 14 residues in the CDR3. With 4 bases clipped from V and 2 bases from J, the junction kept 5 bases outside the gene matches. Per germline, CDR1 SGDLS and CDR2 YYNGEE. In DNA form, the CDR3 reads TGTGCCAGCAGCCCCGGGACAGACAACTATGGCTACACCTTC. Protein sequence: CASSPGTDNYGYTF. Full variable domain (remainder filled in from reference TRBV9 and TRBJ1-2): DSGVTQTPKHLITATGQRVTLRCSPRSGDLSVYWYQQSLDQGLQFLIQYYNGEERAKGNILERFSAQQFPDLHSELNLSSLELGDSALYFCASSPGTDNYGYTFGSGTRLTVV.

V and J are TRBV10-3 and TRBJ2-1, with D possibly being TRBD2 (5 bases). This CDR3 region has 15 residues. Germline CDR1 ENHRY, CDR2 SYGVKD. The V gene lost 5 bases and the J gene lost 0 bases, with 11 bases spanning the gap. This chain's CDR3 is CAISPGSLSYNEQFF. For the CDR3, the DNA is TGTGCCATCAGTCCGGGGAGCCTCTCCTACAATGAGCAGTTCTTC.

This rearrangement joins TRBV12-5 to TRBJ2-5, with 7 bases that match TRBD1. Germline V CDR1 and CDR2: LGHNT, FRNRAP. The CDR3 runs 15 residues. The junction had 5 bases not matched to a gene; V was cut back by 4 bases and J by 0 bases. The CDR3 coding sequence is TGTGCTAGTGGTTGGACAGGTACCTACCAAGAGACCCAGTACTTC. Encoded protein: CASGWTGTYQETQYF. The full variable domain, completed using reference TRBV12-5 and TRBJ2-5, is DARVTQTPRHKVTEMGQEVTMRCQPILGHNTVFWYRQTMMQGLELLAYFRNRAPLDDSGMPKDRFSAEMPDATLATLKIQPSEPRDSAVYFCASGWTGTYQETQYFGPGTRLLVL.

A few counts support this clonotype. The chain has TRBV6-5 and TRBJ1-2; D remains unclear. Trimming left V 6 bases short and J 4 bases short, with 12 bases between. Germline CDR1 MNHEY, CDR2 SVGAGI. The CDR3 runs to 13 residues. The chain's CDR3 is CASRTQGTYGYTF. DNA for the CDR3: TGTGCCAGCAGAACACAAGGCACCTATGGCTACACCTTC.

The chain recombines TRBV11-3 with TRBJ2-7; the D is unclear. CDR1 is SGHNT and CDR2 is YENEEA in the germline V gene. V lost 3 bases, J lost 5 bases, and 11 bases lay in between. The CDR3 covers 13 residues. In nucleotides, the CDR3 is TGTGCCAGCAGCTTCCGCGACTTGAACGAGCAGTACTTC. This gives the protein CASSFRDLNEQYF.

This clonotype was seen only a few times. The V and J genes are TRBV5-1 and TRBJ1-5; D is possibly TRBD1 (6 bases). This CDR3 comprises 15 residues. The germline V gene has CDR1 SGHRS and CDR2 YFSETQ. Deletions cut 4 bases from V and 2 bases from J, with 13 bases between. The CDR3 spells CASSPEGGGNQPQHF. The CDR3 coding sequence is TGCGCCAGCAGCCCTGAAGGGGGAGGCAATCAGCCCCAGCATTTT.

V usage is TRBV24-1 and J usage is TRBJ1-1; 7 bases are a match to TRBD1. V was pared by 5 bases and J by 1 base, with 6 bases of the junction left unmatched. Germline CDR1 reads KGHDR; CDR2 reads SFDVKD. CDR3 length: 15 amino acids. Here the CDR3 reads CATSGRPGGNTEAFF. For the CDR3, the DNA is TGTGCCACCAGTGGCCGGCCAGGGGGGAACACTGAAGCTTTCTTT.

This clonotype was counted many times. J is TRBJ1-1 and V is TRBV6-2 or TRBV6-3; D is uncertain. CDR1 and CDR2 (germline): MNHEY, SVGEGT. The CDR3 runs 13 residues. Trimming cost V 6 bases and J 4 bases, with 12 bases left between them. The CDR3: CASSPDGLTEAFF. DNA for the CDR3: TGTGCCAGCAGCCCCGACGGGCTCACTGAAGCTTTCTTT.

The chain is built from TRBV6-6 and TRBJ2-3, with TRBD2 identical over 9 bases. Trimming at V came to 0 bases and at J to 4 bases, leaving 8 bases not matched to a gene. The CDR3 covers 17 residues. The germline V gene encodes CDR1 MNHNY and CDR2 SVGAGI (reference sequence). The DNA of the CDR3 is TGTGCCAGCAGTTACTCGCGGGAGGGCGGGGGGCCAGATACGCAGTATTTT. Protein sequence: CASSYSREGGGPDTQYF.